The rows below give T cell receptor beta chains drawn from one sample of a study of blood T cell repertoires in COVID-19. Libraries were prepared by immunoSEQ multiplex PCR; TCRdb keeps only in-frame clonotypes and omits some of them. The sample holds some 110,000 clones; around 80% are singletons and the top ten take 0.8% to 0.9%. Material for sequencing was peripheral blood. The receptors were gathered from a woman in her seventies with acute or convalescent COVID-19. The CDR3 runs from the conserved cysteine through the conserved F or W. Fields, in order: D gene, clone size, V gene, J gene, CDR3 DNA, CDR3 protein. A D gene is named only where the DNA matches it firmly. Clone size is shown for a subset of rows, as once, few, many or a class of expanded clone.

D gene: .; clone size: .; V gene: TRBV5-1; J gene: TRBJ2-5; CDR3 DNA: TGCGCCAGCAGCTTGGCCCCGCACACCTCAGAGACCCAGTACTTC; CDR3 protein: CASSLAPHTSETQYF
D gene: .; clone size: .; V gene: TRBV7-8; J gene: TRBJ1-2; CDR3 DNA: TGTGCCAGCAGCTTAGCCCGGGACGGAGGGAACTATGGCTACACCTTC; CDR3 protein: CASSLARDGGNYGYTF
D gene: .; clone size: once; V gene: TRBV3-1/TRBV3-2; J gene: TRBJ1-4; CDR3 DNA: TGTGCCAGCTCCCCCGGCGGCGGGATAGAAAAACTGTTTTTT; CDR3 protein: CASSPGGGIEKLFF
D gene: .; clone size: once; V gene: TRBV2; J gene: TRBJ1-4; CDR3 DNA: TGTGCCAGCAGTGTGGCGGGAGGGGCGGCTAATGAAAAACTGTTTTTT; CDR3 protein: CASSVAGGAANEKLFF
D gene: TRBD2; clone size: once; V gene: TRBV11-3; J gene: TRBJ2-2; CDR3 DNA: TGTGCCAGCAGCTTAGTCGTCCTAGCGGGAGTGACCGGGGAGCTGTTTTTT; CDR3 protein: CASSLVVLAGVTGELFF
D gene: .; clone size: .; V gene: TRBV3-1/TRBV3-2; J gene: TRBJ1-2; CDR3 DNA: TGTGCCAGCAGCGGAAGATGGCGGGAAATCTATGGCTACACCTTC; CDR3 protein: CASSGRWREIYGYTF
D gene: TRBD2; clone size: .; V gene: TRBV9; J gene: TRBJ2-5; CDR3 DNA: TGTGCCAGCAGCGACACCGGGACTAGCGGGGTGGAGACCCAGTACTTC; CDR3 protein: CASSDTGTSGVETQYF
D gene: TRBD2; clone size: .; V gene: TRBV5-1; J gene: TRBJ2-3; CDR3 DNA: TGCGCCAGCAGCCCGAGAACTGAGGGACTAGCGGGAGTAGGAGATACGCAGTATTTT; CDR3 protein: CASSPRTEGLAGVGDTQYF
D gene: TRBD2; clone size: .; V gene: TRBV4-1; J gene: TRBJ2-2; CDR3 DNA: TGCGCCAGCAGCCAAAGATCGGGGGGGACCGGGGAGCTGTTTTTT; CDR3 protein: CASSQRSGGTGELFF
D gene: TRBD1; clone size: .; V gene: TRBV2; J gene: TRBJ2-2; CDR3 DNA: TGTGCCAGCGGGGCCGGGACAGGGAAAATCGGGGAGCTGTTTTTT; CDR3 protein: CASGAGTGKIGELFF
D gene: .; clone size: .; V gene: TRBV3-1/TRBV3-2; J gene: TRBJ1-5; CDR3 DNA: TGTGCCAGCAGCCACGGGGGAGATCAGCCCCAGCATTTT; CDR3 protein: CASSHGGDQPQHF
D gene: TRBD2; clone size: .; V gene: TRBV6-1; J gene: TRBJ2-1; CDR3 DNA: TGTGCCAGCAGTGAAAAGGTAGCGGGGGCCCTCTACAATGAGCAGTTCTTC; CDR3 protein: CASSEKVAGALYNEQFF
D gene: TRBD2; clone size: .; V gene: TRBV4-2; J gene: TRBJ2-7; CDR3 DNA: TGTGCCAGCAGCCAAGGGGGACTAGCGGGAGCCCTCGGGGAGCAGTACTTC; CDR3 protein: CASSQGGLAGALGEQYF
D gene: .; clone size: .; V gene: TRBV12-3/TRBV12-4; J gene: TRBJ2-5; CDR3 DNA: TGTGCCAGCAGTTCTGGCCCCCAAGAGACCCAGTACTTC; CDR3 protein: CASSSGPQETQYF
D gene: TRBD1; clone size: .; V gene: TRBV5-1; J gene: TRBJ1-1; CDR3 DNA: TGCGCCAGCAGCCCCCGACAGGGGGCGGACACTGAAGCTTTCTTT; CDR3 protein: CASSPRQGADTEAFF
D gene: .; clone size: .; V gene: TRBV21-1; J gene: TRBJ2-3; CDR3 DNA: TGTGCCAGCAGCAAAGGGCGCCCTTTCAGGGGCCCAGATACGCAGTATTTT; CDR3 protein: CASSKGRPFRGPDTQYF